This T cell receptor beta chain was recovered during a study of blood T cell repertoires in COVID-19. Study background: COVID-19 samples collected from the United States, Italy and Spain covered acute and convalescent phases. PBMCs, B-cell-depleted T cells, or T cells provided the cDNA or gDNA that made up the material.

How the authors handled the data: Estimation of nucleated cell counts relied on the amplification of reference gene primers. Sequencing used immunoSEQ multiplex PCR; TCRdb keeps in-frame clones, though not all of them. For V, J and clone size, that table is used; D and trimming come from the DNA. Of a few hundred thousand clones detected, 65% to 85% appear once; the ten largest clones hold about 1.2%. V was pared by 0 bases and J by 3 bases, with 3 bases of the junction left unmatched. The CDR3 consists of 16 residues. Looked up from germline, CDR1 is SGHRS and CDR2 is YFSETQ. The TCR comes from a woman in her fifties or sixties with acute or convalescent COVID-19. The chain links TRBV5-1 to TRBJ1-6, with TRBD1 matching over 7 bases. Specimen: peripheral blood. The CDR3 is CASSLGDSLYNSPLHF. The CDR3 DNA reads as TGCGCCAGCAGCTTGGGGGACAGCCTCTATAATTCACCCCTCCACTTT.